This T cell receptor (beta chain) was documented in a study of CD8 T cells in Susac syndrome. The V gene's germline CDR1 is SEHNR and CDR2 FQNEAQ (reference sequence). CDR3 length equals 12 residues. A quantity of about 0.5 to 1 ug RNA underwent reverse transcription using random hexamers. Across 54 Vbeta and 13 Jbeta, TCR beta CDR3 was amplified with immunoSEQ multiplex PCR. TCRdb fed the immunoSEQ multiplex PCR reads into MiXCR, producing one record per CDR3 protein. The sample lists around 230,000 distinct CDR3 sequences; nearly 97% were seen once. With regard to this clonotype: An end of the junction does not agree with germline; a read error may underlie this.

High-throughput TCR beta sequencing covered peripheral CD8+ and CD4+ T cells. The CD8+ and CD4+ T cells were negatively isolated, with the TEMRA cells enriched by FACS. This TCR came from a human donor with multiple sclerosis. Sequenced sample: CD4+ T cells from PBMCs. The chain links TRBV7-9 to TRBJ2-6; D possibly corresponds to TRBD1 (5 bases). The chain's CDR3 is CASSRIDSSRAF. The CDR3 region has the DNA TGTGCCAGCAGCCGAATCGACAGCTCCAGGGCTTTC. Full variable domain (remainder filled in from reference TRBV7-9 and TRBJ2-6): DTGVSQNPRHKITKRGQNVTFRCDPISEHNRLYWYRQTLGQGPEFLTYFQNEAQLEKSRLLSDRFSAERPKGSFSTLEIQRTEQGDSAMYLCASSRIDSSRAFGAGSRLTVL.